A selection of T cell receptor beta chains follows, all from one sample in a study of vaccination effects on CD4 cells after COVID-19. Assay: immunoSEQ multiplex PCR; the TCRdb copy retains only in-frame clones and omits some. The table has roughly 26,000 clones, around three quarters seen once. Their target antigens are unknown. The sample consisted of CD4+ T cells from PBMCs cultured with HCoV-NL63 spike peptides, taken before COVID-19 vaccination. All receptors derive from a human donor who had a prior SARS-CoV-2 infection. The CDR3 runs from the conserved cysteine through the conserved F or W. Fields, in order: V gene, clone size, D gene, J gene, CDR3 length, CDR3 DNA, CDR3 protein. The D gene is left open where the match is weak. Size values are once, few and many counts, or a class for expanded clones, and some rows have none.

>TRBV6-6|-|TRBD1|TRBJ1-3|17
TGTGCCAGCAGTCGGCGGACAGGGGGCCGTACTGGAAACACCATATATTTT
CASSRRTGGRTGNTIYF
>TRBV30|-|TRBD1|TRBJ1-1|11
TGTGCCTGGAGGGACAGGGGGAAAGCTTTCTTT
CAWRDRGKAFF
>TRBV6-1|-|TRBD1|TRBJ2-2|16
TGTGCCAGCAGTGGGGGGACAGGGGGCTTTGTCGGGGAGCTGTTTTTT
CASSGGTGGFVGELFF
>TRBV2|-|-|TRBJ2-1|15
TGTGCCAGCAGTGACGGCGGACCATCCTACAATGAGCAGTTCTTC
CASSDGGPSYNEQFF
>TRBV21-1|-|-|TRBJ2-2|17
TGTGCCAGCAGCCATACCCCCGGGACAACGAACACCGGGGAGCTGTTTTTT
CASSHTPGTTNTGELFF
>TRBV5-1|once|-|TRBJ1-6|14
TGCGCCAGCAGTCCAGATGGCCCTATTTCACCCCTCCACTTT
CASSPDGPISPLHF
>TRBV7-2|-|TRBD1|TRBJ2-2|14
TGTGCCAGCAGATCAGGACAGGGGGCCGGGGAGCTGTTTTTT
CASRSGQGAGELFF
>TRBV5-6|-|-|TRBJ2-7|16
TGTGCCAGCAGCTTGTCCGCTAGCGCGCCGGTCTACGAGCAGTACTTC
CASSLSASAPVYEQYF
>TRBV5-8|few|TRBD1|TRBJ1-2|15
TGTGCCAGCAGCCCCTACGACAGGGGTAACTATGGCTACACCTTC
CASSPYDRGNYGYTF
>TRBV5-4|-|-|TRBJ2-1|13
TGTGCCAGCAGCTTGCCCGGGACTTTTGAGCAGTTCTTC
CASSLPGTFEQFF
>TRBV3-1/TRBV3-2|-|-|TRBJ2-7|13
TGTGCCAGCAGCCCTCTTTCTCCCCCTGAGCAGTACTTC
CASSPLSPPEQYF
>TRBV3-1/TRBV3-2|-|-|TRBJ2-3|17
TGTGCCAGCAGCCTCCTCTTTAGTGCGAGTGACACAGATACGCAGTATTTT
CASSLLFSASDTDTQYF
>TRBV7-8|-|-|TRBJ2-7|13
TGTGCCAGCAGCCCCCGGGGTACCTACGAGCAGTACTTC
CASSPRGTYEQYF
>TRBV5-1|-|-|TRBJ1-1|15
TGCGCCAGCAGCCTCTTAGGGGGGGGTAACACTGAAGCTTTCTTT
CASSLLGGGNTEAFF
>TRBV7-2|-|-|TRBJ1-6|14
TGTGCCAGCAGGACGCGCGTTTCGGCGTCACCCCTCCACTTT
CASRTRVSASPLHF
>TRBV5-5|-|-|TRBJ2-5|13
TGTGCCAGCAGCTTGCATGCCGGGGAGACCCAGTACTTC
CASSLHAGETQYF
>TRBV6-2/TRBV6-3|-|-|TRBJ1-1|13
TGTGCCAGCAGTTTTCAGGCGAACACTGAAGCTTTCTTT
CASSFQANTEAFF
>TRBV5-6|-|-|TRBJ2-5|16
TGTGCCAGCAGCTCCATCCGGCAGGACTTAATAGAGACCCAGTACTTC
CASSSIRQDLIETQYF
>TRBV6-5|-|-|TRBJ1-1|13
TGTGCCAGCAGCGTAACACGGAACACTGAAGCTTTCTTT
CASSVTRNTEAFF
>TRBV2|-|TRBD1|TRBJ1-3|14
TGTGCCAGCAGCCTGACAGGGGGCGGAAACACCATATATTTT
CASSLTGGGNTIYF
>TRBV24-1|-|TRBD2|TRBJ2-1|15
TGTGCCACCAGTGCACAGGGTCGGGAGGGGAATGAGCAGTTCTTC
CATSAQGREGNEQFF
>TRBV11-2|-|-|TRBJ2-7|14
TGTGCCAGCAAGGCCTCTCGGAATTCCTACGAGCAGTACTTC
CASKASRNSYEQYF
>TRBV4-2|-|TRBD1|TRBJ1-1|17
TGTGCCAGCAGCCCCCGGGTCACAGGGGGAGGGAACACTGAAGCTTTCTTT
CASSPRVTGGGNTEAFF
>TRBV6-5|once|-|TRBJ2-4|15
TGTGCCAGCATAGGACAGCCGCTAGCCAAAAACATTCAGTACTTC
CASIGQPLAKNIQYF
>TRBV7-3|-|-|TRBJ2-3|16
TGTGCCAGCAGCTTAGATCGGGAAGCTAGCAAGCATACGCAGTATTTT
CASSLDREASKHTQYF
>TRBV2|-|-|TRBJ1-1|11
TGTGCCAGCAGGGGGGCGAGCGTGGCTTTCTTT
CASRGASVAFF
>TRBV6-2/TRBV6-3|-|TRBD2|TRBJ2-5|17
TGTGCCAGCAGTTACCCCGGACTAGCGGGGGAGCAAGAGACCCAGTACTTC
CASSYPGLAGEQETQYF
>TRBV29-1|-|TRBD1|TRBJ1-1|13
TGCAGCGGGAAGACAGGGCTTGCCACTGAAGCTTTCTTT
CSGKTGLATEAFF
>TRBV9|-|-|TRBJ1-2|14
TGTGCCAGCAGCGCGACAGGAGAACCCCGGGGCTACACCTTC
CASSATGEPRGYTF
>TRBV29-1|-|-|TRBJ1-3|12
TGCAGCTCCCAGGGCGCGGGAAACACCATATATTTT
CSSQGAGNTIYF
>TRBV12-5|-|-|TRBJ2-5|15
TGTGCTAGTGGTTTGGGACCAGACAGAGAAGAGACCCAGTACTTC
CASGLGPDREETQYF
>TRBV11-2|-|-|TRBJ1-1|16
TGTGCCAGCAGCTTAGACTGGGTTGGCAGTAACACTGAAGCTTTCTTT
CASSLDWVGSNTEAFF
>TRBV18|-|-|TRBJ2-7|16
TGTGCCAGCTCACCCGTTAGGCAGGGCTTTACCTACGAGCAGTACTTC
CASSPVRQGFTYEQYF
>TRBV19|-|-|TRBJ2-1|12
TGTGCCAGTAGCCTGATTCGGAATGAGCAGTTCTTC
CASSLIRNEQFF
>TRBV11-2|few|TRBD1|TRBJ1-1|15
TGTGCCAGCAGTTCCAGGACAGGAGCGAACACTGAAGCTTTCTTT
CASSSRTGANTEAFF
>TRBV5-8|once|-|TRBJ1-2|14
TGTGCCAGCAGCTTGGCCATGGAGGTCTATGGCTACACCTTC
CASSLAMEVYGYTF
>TRBV6-2/TRBV6-3|-|-|TRBJ2-4|18
TGTGCCAGCAGTTACTCGGATTGGCGGGGCCGGGACAAAAACATTCAGTACTTC
CASSYSDWRGRDKNIQYF
>TRBV27|-|-|TRBJ2-7|13
TGTGCCAGCGGCAGGGTCAGGACCTACGAGCAGTACTTC
CASGRVRTYEQYF
>TRBV11-3|-|TRBD1|TRBJ2-1|14
TGTGCCAGCCACGGACAGGGGGCGCCTAGTGAGCAGTTCTTC
CASHGQGAPSEQFF
>TRBV5-6|-|-|TRBJ2-3|11
TGTGCCAGCAGCTTCACAGATACGCAGTATTTT
CASSFTDTQYF